This T cell receptor beta chain derives from a study of shared clonotypes between healthy human individuals. CDR1 is LGHNA and CDR2 is YSLEER in the germline V gene. CDR3 length equals 14 residues. With 0 bases removed from V and 3 bases from J, the gap between germline ends came to 9 bases. The assay was immunoSEQ multiplex PCR, and TCRdb's table has in-frame clones only and misses some. The sample contains some 470,000 clones, over 60% of which appear only once. The sample taken for sequencing was PBMCs. The sequence came from a woman aged 40 to 50 in good health. Some clones in this sample may be carry-over from other donors' samples. This chain joins TRBV4-3 and TRBJ2-7; D unresolved. The CDR3 nucleotides are TGCGCCAGCAGCCAAGATCGGGCAGGCTACGAGCAGTACTTC. Its protein product is CASSQDRAGYEQYF.